This T cell receptor beta chain was recorded in a study of beta chain features in type 1 diabetes. This CDR3 has 12 amino acids. Germline loops: CDR1 GTSNPN, CDR2 SVGIG (reference sequence). V lost 5 bases and J lost 2, with 10 bases in between. Isolated RNA was reverse transcribed in full, so expressed TCRB transcripts were sequenced. Assay used: immunoSEQ multiplex PCR; TCRdb lists only in-frame clones, some missing. The data show 350,000 or so clones, roughly a fifth seen once. With regard to this clone: What it recognizes is unknown.

Findings of the study overall: A PCR bias possibly favoring shorter templates would apply equally to patients and controls.

The sequence was obtained from a woman between 18 and 29 years old in good health. Sequenced: naive CD4+ T cells from blood. This chain joins TRBV30 and TRBJ2-7; TRBD1 might be the D (5 bases). CDR3 loop: CAWSSGTYEQYF. The CDR3 nucleotides read TGTGCCTGGTCATCAGGGACCTACGAGCAGTACTTC. The full variable domain, its missing parts supplied by reference TRBV30 and TRBJ2-7, is SQTIHQWPATLVQPVGSPLSLECTVEGTSNPNLYWYRQAAGRGLQLLFYSVGIGQISSEVPQNLSASRPQDRQFILSSKKLLLSDSGFYLCAWSSGTYEQYFGPGTRLTVT.